These 22 T cell receptor beta chains came from one sample sequenced in a study of tumor-infiltrating lymphocytes in primary liver carcinoma. Unsorted whole blood served as the source of blood RNA, and germline DNA was extracted as well. The input was 500 ng total RNA; TCR beta cDNA was made from it with a constant-region primer. Slightly modified ARM-PCR with three nested multiplex PCR rounds yielded TCR beta libraries. The first two PCR rounds, roughly 10 cycles each, used TRBV1-TRBV30 forward primers and a C-beta reverse primer. In TCRdb, the multiplex PCR reads were re-called with MiXCR into one record per CDR3 protein. The sample lists 320,000 or so distinct CDR3 sequences, approximately 60% occurring once. The sequenced sample consisted of peripheral blood. The receptors stem from a man aged 40-55 years with primary liver carcinoma and hepatitis B virus infection.

The chain combines TRBV29-1 with TRBJ2-7; 8 positions match TRBD2. Germline V gives CDR1 SQVTM, CDR2 ANQGSEA. Trimming at V came to 8 bases and at J to 0 bases, leaving 9 bases not matched to a gene. The CDR3 length is 14 residues. Written as DNA, the CDR3 is TGCAGCTTTCAACCGAGCGGGAGCTCCTACGAGCAGTACTTC. This translates into CSFQPSGSSYEQYF.

This clonotype was counted a few times. The V and J genes are TRBV6-5 and TRBJ2-3, with TRBD1 as a possible D gene (5 bases). Germline V gene lookup returns CDR1 MNHEY and CDR2 SVGAGI. The V end lost 4 bases, the J end lost 4 bases, and 15 bases lay between the germline ends. The CDR3 is 15 residues long. The CDR3 DNA is TGTGCCAGCAGTTTCGACCAGGTCAGGGCAGATACGCAGTATTTT. It codes for CASSFDQVRADTQYF.

This clonotype has only one observation. V is TRBV30 and J is TRBJ1-5, with D hard to call. CDR1 is GTSNPN, CDR2 SVGIG, per germline (reference sequence). V lost 7 bases and J 2 bases, leaving 24 bases between the germline ends. The CDR3 totals 17 residues. The DNA of the CDR3 is TGTGCCTTCACCCCGGTGGCCCTGGGGTTGGGCAATCAGCCCCAGCATTTT. Protein sequence: CAFTPVALGLGNQPQHF.

As concerns this clonotype: A read error is possible here, since a much larger clone lies one base away. V usage is TRBV4-3 and J usage is TRBJ1-2, with TRBD1 matching 8 bases. This CDR3 has 16 residues. The germline V gene has CDR1 LGHNA and CDR2 YSLEER. CDR3 amino acids: CASSPTRQGPNNGYTF. CDR3 nucleotide sequence: TGCGCCAGCAGCCCAACTCGACAGGGGCCTAACAATGGCTACACCTTC.

CDR3 protein: CAGISEVGLAGSEQFF. Written as DNA, the CDR3 is TGTGCCGGCATCTCAGAGGTGGGACTAGCGGGAAGTGAGCAGTTCTTC. The chain has TRBV11-2 and TRBJ2-1; 13 bases line up with TRBD2. The germline V gene has CDR1 SGHAT and CDR2 FQNNGV. The CDR3 sequence is 16 residues long. The V gene end was trimmed by 11 bases and the J gene end by 9 bases; junction bases not matched to a gene: 16.

This clonotype was recorded many times. This chain joins TRBV29-1 and TRBJ2-7; D is uncertain. V dropped 2 bases and J dropped 6 bases, with 8 bases sitting between them. The CDR3 has 11 amino acids. CDR1 and CDR2 from the germline V gene are SQVTM and ANQGSEA. The CDR3 DNA sequence: TGCAGCGTTGAATTTGCCGGCGAGCAGTACTTC. Protein sequence: CSVEFAGEQYF.

For this clonotype: This clone may be a read error of a much larger clone one base away. The chain recombines TRBV6-2 or TRBV6-3 with TRBJ2-1; D is unclear. Germline CDR1 and CDR2: MNHEY and SVGEGT. V was pared by 10 bases and J by 9 bases, with 16 bases between. The CDR3 runs to 12 residues. The CDR3 is CAISPSTLEQFF. The CDR3 region has the DNA TGTGCCATCAGCCCTTCCACGCTTGAGCAGTTCTTC.

V is TRBV12-3 or TRBV12-4 and J is TRBJ2-1; D not resolved. The V gene lost 7 bases and the J gene lost 0 bases, with 16 bases spanning the gap. This CDR3 is 16 amino acids long. The CDR3 reads CASNTGWSSSYNEQFF. DNA for the CDR3: TGTGCCAGCAATACCGGATGGTCGAGCTCCTACAATGAGCAGTTCTTC.

The chain couples TRBV9 to TRBJ2-5; tentatively, D is TRBD1 (5 bases). The germline gives CDR1 SGDLS, CDR2 YYNGEE. Between the trimmed V and J ends, which lost 2 bases and 7 bases, there was a span of 12 bases. This CDR3 has 13 residues. This CDR3 reads CASSVREWGTQYF. CDR3 in DNA: TGTGCCAGCAGCGTCAGGGAATGGGGGACCCAGTACTTC.

In this sample, this clonotype turned up many times. The CDR3 coding sequence is TGTGCCAGCAGTGAAGTCACAACTGAAGCTTTCTTT. This translates into CASSEVTTEAFF. The J gene is TRBJ1-1, the V gene TRBV6-1; unclear D gene. Trimming removed 1 base at V and 5 bases at J, with 5 bases between. This CDR3 is 12 amino acids long. In germline, CDR1 is MNHNS, CDR2 SASEGT.

This clonotype was counted a few times. The chain recombines TRBV5-6 with TRBJ2-3; D ambiguous. The V gene lost 4 bases and the J gene lost 4 bases, with 13 bases spanning the gap. Looked up from germline, CDR1 is SGHDT and CDR2 is YYEEEE. The CDR3 covers 14 residues. CDR3 residues: CASSQPGSPDTQYF. The CDR3 DNA reads as TGTGCCAGCAGCCAACCGGGCTCTCCAGATACGCAGTATTTT.

In the case of this clonotype: Germline is not matched at one junction end, which may reflect a read error. The chain recombines TRBV29-1 with TRBJ1-5, with 7 nucleotides matching TRBD1. This CDR3 region has 12 residues. Germline CDR1 and CDR2: SQVTM and ANQGSEA. CDR3 sequence reads: CSVSRGNQPQHF. In nucleotides, the CDR3 is TGCAGCGTTAGCAGGGGGAATCAACCCCAGCATTTT.

This clonotype showed up just once. A read error may account for a junction end that differs from germline. The V gene is TRBV11-1, the J gene TRBJ1-2, with TRBD1 as a possible D gene (5 bases). The CDR3 is 13 residues long. Germline V CDR1 and CDR2: SGHAT, FQDESV (reference sequence). CDR3 loop: CASSAGPNYDYTF. CDR3 DNA: TGTGCCAGCAGCGCGGGACCCAACTATGACTACACCTTC.

Details on this clonotype: The conserved phenylalanine or tryptophan normally closing the CDR3 is absent here, so this likely arose from a read error. This chain links TRBV11-2 with TRBJ2-7, with 7 nucleotides matching TRBD2. V lost 0 bases to trimming and J lost 5 bases; unmatched junction nucleotides: 10. This CDR3 is 16 amino acids long. The germline V gene has CDR1 SGHAT and CDR2 FQNNGV. Here the CDR3 DNA reads TGTGCCAGCAGCTTAGAAAAGCGGGATCCTCCCCACGAGCAGTACCTC. It translates to CASSLEKRDPPHEQYL.

This clonotype was seen ten or more times. The chain has TRBV6-1 and TRBJ2-3, with D possibly being TRBD2 (5 bases). The CDR3 has 14 amino acids. V was clipped by 7 bases and J by 4 bases, with 15 bases between them. Germline CDR1 is MNHNS and CDR2 is SASEGT. The CDR3 protein is CASTQRVTPDTQYF. For the CDR3, the DNA is TGTGCCAGCACCCAGAGGGTTACCCCAGATACGCAGTATTTT.

For this clonotype: A much more abundant neighbour one base away suggests this may be a read error. The rearrangement links TRBV10-2 to TRBJ2-5; D unresolved. CDR3 length: 13 residues. CDR1 is WSHSY, CDR2 SAAADI, per germline. CDR3 protein: CASSESVRSTLYF. The CDR3 DNA follows: TGCGCCAGCAGTGAGAGTGTAAGGTCGACCCTGTACTTC.

This clonotype was observed once. An end of the junction does not agree with germline; a read error may underlie this. The chain has TRBV29-1 and TRBJ2-6, with D possibly matching TRBD1 (5 bases). Per germline, CDR1 SQVTM and CDR2 ANQGSEA. The CDR3 is made up of 13 amino acids. CDR3 residues: CSALTDWASVLSF. The CDR3 nucleotides read TGCAGCGCTCTGACAGACTGGGCCAGCGTCCTGAGTTTC.

As regards this clonotype: Since a much larger clone is just one base distant, this may be a read error. The genes are TRBV6-5 and TRBJ2-1, with D unclear. Between the trimmed V and J ends, which lost 2 bases and 9 bases, there was a span of 11 bases. CDR1 is MNHEY, CDR2 SVGAGI, per germline. The CDR3 is 13 residues long. In DNA form, the CDR3 reads TGTGCCAGCAGTTACGACGGGCTGGTTGAGCAGTTCTTC. It is translated as CASSYDGLVEQFF.

A remark on this clonotype: A much bigger clone sits one base away, suggesting this may be a read error. As DNA, the CDR3 is TGTGCCAGCAGGCCACGGATCCAAAGCTATGGCTACACCTTC. Encoded protein: CASRPRIQSYGYTF. The rearrangement joins TRBV6-1 to TRBJ1-2, with no clear D. This CDR3 is 14 amino acids long. Per germline, CDR1 MNHNS and CDR2 SASEGT. The V gene lost 6 bases and the J gene lost 4 bases, with 15 bases spanning the gap.

This clonotype has a single count. An end of the junction differs from the germline gene, which may be a read error. The chain has TRBV10-2 and TRBJ1-5; D possibly corresponds to TRBD1 (6 bases). Germline lookup yields CDR1 WSHSY and CDR2 SAAADI. CDR3 length equals 14 residues. The CDR3 spells CAGSEGGWDQPQLF. The DNA of the CDR3 is TGCGCCGGCAGTGAGGGGGGGTGGGATCAGCCCCAGCTTTTT.

This clonotype was counted once. Since a much larger clone is just one base distant, this may be a read error. The rearrangement joins TRBV4-3 to TRBJ1-6, with 7 positions matching TRBD1. The V gene end was trimmed by 7 bases and the J gene end by 2 bases; junction bases not matched to a gene: 5. In germline, CDR1 is LGHNA, CDR2 YSLEER. The CDR3 consists of 15 residues. The CDR3 region is CASTLTGTYNSPLHF. CDR3 nucleotide sequence: TGCGCCAGCACCCTGACAGGGACCTATAATTCACCCCTCCACTTT.

As concerns this clonotype: This clone may be a read error of a much larger clone one base away. The chain employs TRBV29-1 and TRBJ2-5; D gene unclear. V gave up 4 bases and J gave up 1 base, with 13 bases separating them. Germline CDR1 and CDR2: SQVTM and ANQGSEA. The CDR3 length is 14 residues. The CDR3 nucleotides are TGCAGCGTTGTAAGTCCAGAATCCCAAGAGACCCAGTACTTC. It translates to CSVVSPESQETQYF.